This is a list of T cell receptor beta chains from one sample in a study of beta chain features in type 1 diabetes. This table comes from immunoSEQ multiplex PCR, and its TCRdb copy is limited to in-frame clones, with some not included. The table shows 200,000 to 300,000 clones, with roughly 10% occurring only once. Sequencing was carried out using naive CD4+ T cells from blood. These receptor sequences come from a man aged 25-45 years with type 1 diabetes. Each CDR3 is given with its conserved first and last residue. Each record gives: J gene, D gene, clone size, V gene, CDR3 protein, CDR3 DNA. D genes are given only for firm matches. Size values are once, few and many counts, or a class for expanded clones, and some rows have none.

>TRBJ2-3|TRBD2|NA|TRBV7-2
CASSPGLAASTDTQYF
TGTGCCAGCAGCCCGGGACTAGCGGCTAGCACAGATACGCAGTATTTT
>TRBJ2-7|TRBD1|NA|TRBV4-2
CASSHLTGGEYEQYF
TGTGCCAGCAGCCACCTAACAGGGGGCGAATACGAGCAGTACTTC
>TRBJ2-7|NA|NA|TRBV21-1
CASSKNETAYEQYF
TGTGCCAGCAGCAAAAATGAGACAGCTTACGAGCAGTACTTC
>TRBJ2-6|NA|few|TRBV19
CASSIQGNNVLTF
TGTGCCAGTAGTATTCAGGGGAACAACGTCCTGACTTTC
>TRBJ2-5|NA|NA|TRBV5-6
CASTITGEASEETQYF
TGTGCCAGCACCATCACGGGGGAGGCTTCGGAGGAGACCCAGTACTTC
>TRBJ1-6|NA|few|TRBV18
CASSSLVFEALHF
TGTGCCAGCTCATCGCTCGTTTTTGAGGCCCTCCACTTT
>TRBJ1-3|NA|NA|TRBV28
CASSPSFSGNTIYF
TGTGCCAGCAGTCCGTCTTTCTCTGGAAACACCATATATTTT
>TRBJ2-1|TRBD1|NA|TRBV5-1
CASSSTGVTYNEQFF
TGCGCCAGCAGCTCTACAGGGGTGACCTACAATGAGCAGTTCTTC
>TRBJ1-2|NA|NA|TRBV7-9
CASSDRGLPGYTF
TGTGCCAGCAGTGACAGAGGCCTCCCTGGCTACACCTTC
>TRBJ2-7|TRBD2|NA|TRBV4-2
CASSQGSGGTDYEQYF
TGTGCCAGCAGCCAAGGGAGCGGGGGGACCGACTACGAGCAGTACTTC
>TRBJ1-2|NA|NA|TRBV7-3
CASSRGGPANYGYTF
TGTGCCAGCAGCAGGGGGGGACCGGCAAACTATGGCTACACCTTC
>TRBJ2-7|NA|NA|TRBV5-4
CASSSPLQGYEQYF
TGTGCCAGCAGCTCGCCCTTACAGGGCTACGAGCAGTACTTC
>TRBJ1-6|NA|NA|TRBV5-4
CASSTQGDNSPLHF
TGTGCCAGCAGCACACAAGGGGATAATTCACCCCTCCACTTT
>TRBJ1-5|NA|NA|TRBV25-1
CASSEFRQGGQPQHF
TGTGCCAGCAGTGAATTCAGGCAGGGTGGTCAGCCCCAGCATTTT
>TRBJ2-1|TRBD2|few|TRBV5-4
CASSQGREGEQFF
TGTGCCAGCAGCCAAGGACGGGAGGGTGAGCAGTTCTTC
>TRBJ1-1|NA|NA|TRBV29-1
CSGSDSLNTEAFF
TGCAGCGGGTCGGACAGTTTGAACACTGAAGCTTTCTTT
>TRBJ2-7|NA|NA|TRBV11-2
CASSSQGYEQYF
TGTGCCAGCAGCTCCCAGGGGTACGAGCAGTACTTC
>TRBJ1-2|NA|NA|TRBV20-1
CSARGGGGYTF
TGCAGTGCTAGAGGCGGGGGGGGCTACACCTTC
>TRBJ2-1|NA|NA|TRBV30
CAWSTTSGEQFF
TGTGCCTGGAGTACTACAAGCGGTGAGCAGTTCTTC
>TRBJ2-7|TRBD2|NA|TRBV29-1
CSVGSGGAYEQYF
TGCAGCGTTGGTAGCGGGGGGGCCTACGAGCAGTACTTC
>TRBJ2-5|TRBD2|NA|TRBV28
CASSPRGGRETQYF
TGTGCCAGCAGTCCTCGCGGGGGACGAGAGACCCAGTACTTC
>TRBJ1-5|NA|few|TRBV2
CASSEEVNQPQHF
TGTGCCAGCAGTGAGGAGGTCAATCAGCCCCAGCATTTT
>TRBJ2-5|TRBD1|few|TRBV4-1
CASSHGPGQGTAETQYF
TGCGCCAGCAGCCACGGGCCGGGACAGGGCACTGCAGAGACCCAGTACTTC
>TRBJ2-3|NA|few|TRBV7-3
CASSLYEASDTQYF
TGTGCCAGCAGCTTATACGAGGCGTCAGATACGCAGTATTTT
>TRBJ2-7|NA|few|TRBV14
CASSRRSAGSEQYF
TGTGCCAGCAGCCGCCGGTCGGCGGGCAGCGAGCAGTACTTC
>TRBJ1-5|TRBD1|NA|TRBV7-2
CASSVDRGNQPQHF
TGTGCCAGCAGCGTCGACAGGGGTAATCAGCCCCAGCATTTT
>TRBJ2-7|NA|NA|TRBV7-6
CASSLALRAGIYEQYF
TGTGCCAGCAGCTTAGCGCTCAGGGCCGGAATCTACGAGCAGTACTTC
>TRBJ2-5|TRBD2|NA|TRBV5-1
CASSFFLAGKETQYF
TGCGCCAGCAGCTTCTTCCTAGCGGGTAAAGAGACCCAGTACTTC
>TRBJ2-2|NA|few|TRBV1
CTSSQDLLAGATGELFF
TGCACCAGCAGCCAAGATCTGCTAGCGGGGGCCACCGGGGAGCTGTTTTTT